This TCR beta chain is drawn from a study of CD8+ T cells in alopecia areata. The sequencing template was cDNA reverse transcribed from extracted RNA. Sequencing used immunoSEQ multiplex PCR; TCRdb keeps in-frame clones, though not all of them. The table has roughly 150,000 clones, about 51% seen once. As for treatment: oral pan-JAK inhibitor, 5-10 mg twice daily. A note on this clone: Antigen unknown.

General study points: Among the top 100, expanded CD8+ clones, as well as scalp clonality, were significantly decreased by tofacitinib. A large proportion of expanded lesional clones were detected persisting in scalp and blood during tofacitinib.

The sequence came from a human donor with alopecia areata. The material was CD8+ T cells sorted from blood, obtained at week 4, from a patient treated with tofacitinib.

The CDR3 DNA reads TGCAGCGTTGAAGAAACGGTATCCTACGAGCAGTACTTC. This sequence encodes CSVEETVSYEQYF. The gene calls are TRBV29-1 and TRBJ2-7, with D unresolved. Germline-derived CDR1 and CDR2 are SQVTM and ANQGSEA. The CDR3 runs to 13 residues. V was cut by 0 bases and J by 1 base, with 7 bases left in between.